One and the same sample provided the 26 T cell receptor beta chains below, sequenced in a study of blood T cell repertoires in COVID-19. The table came from immunoSEQ multiplex PCR; TCRdb's copy has only in-frame clones and leaves some out. The table has a few hundred thousand clones, roughly nine tenths seen once; the top ten hold roughly 3.9%. Sequences were obtained from peripheral blood. These receptor sequences come from a woman aged 60 to 75 with COVID-19, enrolled during active disease.

The chain carries TRBV2 and TRBJ2-1; D might be TRBD1 (6 bases). This CDR3 contains 14 residues. With 4 bases removed from V and 6 bases from J, the gap between germline ends came to 13 bases. Per germline, CDR1 SNHLY and CDR2 FYNNEI. DNA for the CDR3: TGTGCCAGCAGTGGGGGGAGAGGGGGCAATGAGCAGTTCTTC. It specifies CASSGGRGGNEQFF.

CDR3: CASSREGTGGVYGYTF. The CDR3 nucleotides are TGTGCCAGCAGCCGTGAGGGTACAGGAGGGGTTTATGGCTACACCTTC. The chain recombines TRBV4-2 with TRBJ1-2, with a weak D call TRBD1 (5 bases). CDR1 and CDR2 from the germline V gene are LGHNA and YNFKEQ. The length of the CDR3 is 16 residues. V lost 4 bases to trimming and J lost 5 bases, with 20 bases between them.

The V and J genes are TRBV6-5 and TRBJ1-1; D possibly corresponds to TRBD1 (6 bases). Germline loops: CDR1 MNHEY, CDR2 SVGAGI. V gave up 6 bases and J gave up 1 base, with 12 bases separating them. The CDR3 spans 14 residues. The CDR3 sequence: CASSRWTENTEAFF. The CDR3 nucleotides read TGTGCCAGCAGCAGGTGGACAGAGAACACTGAAGCTTTCTTT.

The chain combines TRBV30 with TRBJ2-3, with 7 bases that match TRBD2. This CDR3 is built from 11 residues. The ends lost 8 bases at V and 5 bases at J; junction bases unmatched: 4. Germline CDR1 is GTSNPN and CDR2 is SVGIG (reference sequence). DNA for the CDR3: TGTGCCCGAAAGCGGGGAGATACGCAGTATTTT. Encoded protein: CARKRGDTQYF.

V and J are TRBV6-2 or TRBV6-3 and TRBJ2-3; D might be TRBD2 (6 bases). V was trimmed by 2 bases and J by 7 bases, leaving 10 bases between them. CDR1 MNHEY and CDR2 SVGEGT come from the germline V gene. The CDR3 sequence is 13 residues long. The CDR3 DNA sequence: TGTGCCAGCAGTTACGACGGGGGTAATACGCAGTATTTT. It is translated as CASSYDGGNTQYF.

The rearrangement uses TRBV5-1 and TRBJ2-1; TRBD2 matches 7 bases. This CDR3 has 16 residues. Germline CDR1 reads SGHRS; CDR2 reads YFSETQ. V was clipped by 3 bases and J by 2 bases; unmatched bases: 8. The CDR3 DNA sequence: TGCGCCAGCAGCTCTGTAGCGGGCGCCGCCTACAATGAGCAGTTCTTC. Amino acids: CASSSVAGAAYNEQFF. Together with reference TRBV5-1 and TRBJ2-1, the CDR3 gives the full variable domain: KAGVTQTPRYLIKTRGQQVTLSCSPISGHRSVSWYQQTPGQGLQFLFEYFSETQRNKGNFPGRFSGRQFSNSRSEMNVSTLELGDSALYLCASSSVAGAAYNEQFFGPGTRLTVL.

A note on this clone: Other DNA sequences in the same sample also yield this CDR3. The chain is built from TRBV3-1 (or the pseudogene TRBV3-2) and TRBJ1-2, with TRBD1 matching over 7 bases. Germline values: CDR1 LGHDT, CDR2 YNNKEL (reference sequence). The CDR3 is 13 amino acids. Trimming took 4 bases from V and 4 from J; bases not matched to a gene: 3. The CDR3 bases are TGTGCCAGCAGCCGGGGACAGTCCTATGGCTACACCTTC. Protein sequence: CASSRGQSYGYTF.

CDR3 in DNA: TGTGCCAGCAGCAATACCGACAGGGGGCATGGCTACACCTTC. It is translated as CASSNTDRGHGYTF. This rearrangement joins TRBV7-8 to TRBJ1-2; 10 bases fit TRBD1. The CDR3 is made up of 14 amino acids. Germline CDR1 is SGHVS and CDR2 is FQNEAQ. Trimming at V came to 5 bases and at J to 6 bases, leaving 6 bases not matched to a gene.

The chain employs TRBV7-6 and TRBJ2-7; 8 positions match TRBD1. After removal of 5 bases from V and 5 bases from J, the junction contained 8 bases not matched to a gene. The CDR3 is 14 residues long. CDR1 is SGHVS, CDR2 FNYEAQ, per germline. The CDR3 bases are TGTGCCAGCAGCCATGACAGGGGTCCCGACGAGCAGTACTTC. Its protein is CASSHDRGPDEQYF.

This chain uses TRBV27 with TRBJ2-2; 12 positions agree with TRBD1. The junction had 11 bases not matched to a gene; V was cut back by 8 bases and J by 4 bases. Germline assignment: CDR1 MNHEY and CDR2 SMNVEV (reference sequence). This CDR3 comprises 17 residues. The CDR3 protein is CASFRGQGAIGTGELFF. CDR3 coding DNA: TGTGCCAGCTTTCGGGGACAGGGGGCGATTGGCACCGGGGAGCTGTTTTTT.

Comments on this clone: Other nucleotide sequences from this sample produce the same CDR3. The V gene is TRBV24-1, the J gene TRBJ1-1, with unresolved D. The CDR3 has 12 residues. Germline CDR1 KGHDR, CDR2 SFDVKD. With 4 bases removed from V and 7 bases from J, the gap between germline ends came to 9 bases. CDR3 coding DNA: TGTGCCACCAGTGACCGCGAGGGTGAAGCTTTCTTT. Translating gives CATSDREGEAFF.

The genes are TRBV5-1 and TRBJ2-5; D uncertain. The germline V gene has CDR1 SGHRS and CDR2 YFSETQ. V lost 0 bases and J lost 4, with 16 bases in between. This CDR3 is built from 16 residues. The DNA for the CDR3 is TGCGCCAGCAGCTTGGCCAGCGCTGCACGTAGAGAGACCCAGTACTTC. Amino acid sequence: CASSLASAARRETQYF.

This chain uses TRBV4-1 with TRBJ2-3; possible D gene TRBD1, 5 bases. Trimming took 0 bases from V and 8 from J, leaving 18 bases between them. This CDR3 region has 16 residues. CDR1 MGHRA and CDR2 YSYEKL come from the germline V gene. The CDR3 DNA reads TGCGCCAGCAGCCAAGAACGGTTGGTAGGGGCAGGTACGCAGTATTTT. Residues: CASSQERLVGAGTQYF.

The chain couples TRBV3-1 (or the pseudogene TRBV3-2) to TRBJ1-1, with 9 bases identical to TRBD1. Germline values: CDR1 LGHDT, CDR2 YNNKEL (reference sequence). The CDR3 runs to 12 residues. Trimming removed 5 bases from V and 13 bases from J; junction bases left unmatched: 8. CDR3 bases: TGTGCCAGCAGCAACGGACAGGGGCCGAATTTCTTT. It is translated as CASSNGQGPNFF.

The chain uses TRBV13 and TRBJ1-2, with D possibly being TRBD1 (5 bases). V lost 3 bases and J 3 bases, leaving 11 bases between the germline ends. Germline-derived CDR1 and CDR2 are PRHDT and FYEKMQ (reference sequence). The CDR3 runs 14 residues. For the CDR3, the DNA is TGTGCCAGCAGCTTGACAGAGGCACACTATGGCTACACCTTC. Amino acid sequence: CASSLTEAHYGYTF.

This chain joins TRBV5-5 and TRBJ1-2; 7 positions match TRBD1. The CDR3 loop spans 13 amino acids. CDR1 is SGHKS and CDR2 is YYEKEE in the germline V gene (reference sequence). V was pared by 1 base and J by 3 bases, with 0 bases of the junction left unmatched. The CDR3 protein is CASSLTGDYGYTF. As DNA, the CDR3 is TGTGCCAGCAGCTTGACAGGGGACTATGGCTACACCTTC. The full variable domain, rest sourced from reference TRBV5-5 and TRBJ1-2, is DAGVTQSPTHLIKTRGQQVTLRCSPISGHKSVSWYQQVLGQGPQFIFQYYEKEERGRGNFPDRFSARQFPNYSSELNVNALLLGDSALYLCASSLTGDYGYTFGSGTRLTVV.

The chain employs TRBV11-2 and TRBJ1-3; D not resolved. Trimming took 6 bases from V and 0 from J, leaving 6 bases between them. The CDR3 has 13 residues. Germline assignment: CDR1 SGHAT and CDR2 FQNNGV. In DNA form, the CDR3 reads TGTGCCAGCAGTTTCGTCTCTGGAAACACCATATATTTT. Its translation is CASSFVSGNTIYF.

The gene calls are TRBV16 and TRBJ1-2; a weak D match, TRBD1 (6 bases). Germline V lookup: CDR1 KGHSY, CDR2 FQNENV. This CDR3 has 15 amino acids. The V gene lost 2 bases and the J gene lost 8 bases, with 18 bases spanning the gap. The CDR3 sequence: CASSQSRGMVLGYTF. In nucleotides, the CDR3 is TGTGCCAGCAGCCAAAGCAGGGGAATGGTCTTGGGCTACACCTTC.

J is TRBJ2-5 and V is TRBV9, with 10 bases aligning to TRBD2. Germline CDR1 SGDLS, CDR2 YYNGEE. The CDR3 has 16 amino acids. The V segment lost 1 base and the J segment 1 base; nucleotides outside the gene matches: 4. The CDR3 DNA is TGTGCCAGCAGCGTACAACCTAGCGGGGGCCAAGAGACCCAGTACTTC. Protein sequence: CASSVQPSGGQETQYF.

The table lists this clone with a count of one. The genes are TRBV30 and TRBJ2-3, with a possible D match to TRBD1 (6 bases). Germline V gives CDR1 GTSNPN, CDR2 SVGIG (reference sequence). Between the trimmed V and J ends, which lost 5 bases and 10 bases, there was a span of 19 bases. This CDR3 spans 13 amino acids. In DNA, the CDR3 is TGTGCCTGGTCCCAAGGGGGTGAGAGAGCGCAGTATTTT. Translated: CAWSQGGERAQYF.

The rearrangement joins TRBV7-2 to TRBJ2-6, with D hard to call. The germline V gene has CDR1 SGHTA and CDR2 FQGNSA. Trimming pared 8 bases from V and 0 bases from J, leaving 8 bases between. CDR3 length equals 14 residues. This chain's CDR3 is CASGYTSGANVLTF. The CDR3 nucleotides are TGTGCCAGCGGCTACACCTCTGGGGCCAACGTCCTGACTTTC. Filled out from reference TRBV7-2 and TRBJ2-6, the complete variable domain reads GAGVSQSPSNKVTEKGKDVELRCDPISGHTALYWYRQSLGQGLEFLIYFQGNSAPDKSGLPSDRFSAERTGGSVSTLTIQRTQQEDSAVYLCASGYTSGANVLTFGAGSRLTVL.

V is TRBV7-2 and J is TRBJ2-7; TRBD1 matches at 10 bases. Looked up from germline, CDR1 is SGHTA and CDR2 is FQGNSA. The CDR3 has 15 amino acids. V was pared by 5 bases and J by 3 bases, with 7 bases of the junction left unmatched. The CDR3 DNA reads as TGTGCCAGCAGCCCCCGGGACAGGGGTGGCTACGAGCAGTACTTC. Amino acids: CASSPRDRGGYEQYF. The full variable domain, completed using reference TRBV7-2 and TRBJ2-7, is GAGVSQSPSNKVTEKGKDVELRCDPISGHTALYWYRQSLGQGLEFLIYFQGNSAPDKSGLPSDRFSAERTGGSVSTLTIQRTQQEDSAVYLCASSPRDRGGYEQYFGPGTRLTVT.

The chain joins TRBV28 to TRBJ1-2; 7 bases line up with TRBD1. Germline V gives CDR1 MDHEN, CDR2 SYDVKM. The V gene end was trimmed by 5 bases and the J gene end by 1 base; junction bases not matched to a gene: 4. The CDR3 is 14 amino acids. Here the CDR3 reads CASSRAGGNYGYTF. The CDR3 nucleotides are TGTGCCAGCAGTAGGGCAGGGGGTAACTATGGCTACACCTTC.

The chain recombines TRBV28 with TRBJ1-2; 11 positions match TRBD1. Trimming cost V 6 bases and J 4 bases; bases outside gene matches: 10. The CDR3 runs 16 residues. Looked up from germline, CDR1 is MDHEN and CDR2 is SYDVKM. The CDR3 spells CASSLLGTGGGYGYTF. For the CDR3, the DNA is TGTGCCAGCAGCCTCCTCGGGACAGGGGGGGGCTATGGCTACACCTTC.

This chain connects TRBV2 to TRBJ2-5, with 7 bases that match TRBD1. Losses at the gene ends were 11 bases for V and 3 bases for J; bases not matched to a gene: 6. CDR1 is SNHLY, CDR2 FYNNEI, per germline. The CDR3 has 12 residues. CDR3 in DNA: TGTGCCGGGGGACAGAGGGAAGAGACCCAGTACTTC. It yields the protein CAGGQREETQYF.

The rearrangement joins TRBV18 to TRBJ1-4; D unclear. Germline assignment: CDR1 KGHSH and CDR2 LQKENI. The germline V and J ends were trimmed by 0 bases and 4 bases, with 15 bases remaining between them. The CDR3 consists of 17 residues. The CDR3 bases are TGTGCCAGCTCACCACCTCAGGCCGGCAGACGTAATGAAAAACTGTTTTTT. Its translation is CASSPPQAGRRNEKLFF.